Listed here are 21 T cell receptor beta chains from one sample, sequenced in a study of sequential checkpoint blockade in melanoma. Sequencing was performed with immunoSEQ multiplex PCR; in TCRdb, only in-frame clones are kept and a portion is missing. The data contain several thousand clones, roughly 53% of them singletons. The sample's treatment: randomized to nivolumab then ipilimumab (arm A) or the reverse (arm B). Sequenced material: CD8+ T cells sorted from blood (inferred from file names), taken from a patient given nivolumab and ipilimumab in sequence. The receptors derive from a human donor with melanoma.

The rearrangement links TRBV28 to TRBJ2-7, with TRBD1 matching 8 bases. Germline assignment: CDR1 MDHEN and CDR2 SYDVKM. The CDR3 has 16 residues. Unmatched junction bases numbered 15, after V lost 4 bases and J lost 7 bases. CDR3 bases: TGTGCCAGCAGTTCCCTTAGGGACAGGACCAGGGGGGAGCAGTACTTC. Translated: CASSSLRDRTRGEQYF.

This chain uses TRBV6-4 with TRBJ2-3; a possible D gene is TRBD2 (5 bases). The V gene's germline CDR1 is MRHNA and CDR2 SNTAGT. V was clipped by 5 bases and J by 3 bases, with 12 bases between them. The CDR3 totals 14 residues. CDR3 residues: CASSLAPGTDTQYF. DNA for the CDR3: TGTGCCAGCAGTTTGGCTCCGGGGACAGATACGCAGTATTTT.

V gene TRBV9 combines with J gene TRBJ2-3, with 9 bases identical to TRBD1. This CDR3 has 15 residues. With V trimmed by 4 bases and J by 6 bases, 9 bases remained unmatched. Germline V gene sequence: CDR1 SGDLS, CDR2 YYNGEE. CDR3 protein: CASSYRDRVYDTQYF. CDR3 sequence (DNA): TGTGCCAGCAGCTACCGGGACAGGGTTTACGATACGCAGTATTTT.

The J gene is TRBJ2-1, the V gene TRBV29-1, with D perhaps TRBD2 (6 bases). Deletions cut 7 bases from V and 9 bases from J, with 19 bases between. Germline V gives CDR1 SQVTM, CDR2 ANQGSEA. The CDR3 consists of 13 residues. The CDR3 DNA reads TGCAGCGCAGGTGGGGCGGGGCACGGTGAGCAGTTCTTC. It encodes CSAGGAGHGEQFF.

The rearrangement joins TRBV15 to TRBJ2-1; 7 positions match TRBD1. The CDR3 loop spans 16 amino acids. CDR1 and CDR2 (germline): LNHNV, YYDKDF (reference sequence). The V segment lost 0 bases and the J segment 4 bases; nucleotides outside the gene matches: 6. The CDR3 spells CATSRETQQGYNEQFF. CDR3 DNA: TGTGCCACCAGCAGAGAAACACAACAGGGGTACAATGAGCAGTTCTTC.

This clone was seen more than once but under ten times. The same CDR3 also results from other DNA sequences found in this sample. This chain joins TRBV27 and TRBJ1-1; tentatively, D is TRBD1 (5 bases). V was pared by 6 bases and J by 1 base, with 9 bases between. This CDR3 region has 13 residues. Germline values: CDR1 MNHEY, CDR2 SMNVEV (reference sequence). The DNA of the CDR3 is TGTGCCAGCAGCTCGGGGGGGAACACTGAAGCTTTCTTT. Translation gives CASSSGGNTEAFF.

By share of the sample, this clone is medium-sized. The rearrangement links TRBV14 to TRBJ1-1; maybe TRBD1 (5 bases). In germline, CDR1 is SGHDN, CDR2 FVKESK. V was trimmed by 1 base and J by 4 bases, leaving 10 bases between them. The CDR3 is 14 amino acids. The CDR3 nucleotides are TGTGCCAGCAGCCAAGGAGGGAGGGGCACTGAAGCTTTCTTT. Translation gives CASSQGGRGTEAFF.

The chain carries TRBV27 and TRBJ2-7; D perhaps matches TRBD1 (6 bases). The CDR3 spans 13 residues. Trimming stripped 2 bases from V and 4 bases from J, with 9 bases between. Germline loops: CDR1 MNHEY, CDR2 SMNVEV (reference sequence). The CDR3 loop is CASSLRQGYEQYF. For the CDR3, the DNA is TGTGCCAGCAGTTTAAGGCAGGGGTACGAGCAGTACTTC.

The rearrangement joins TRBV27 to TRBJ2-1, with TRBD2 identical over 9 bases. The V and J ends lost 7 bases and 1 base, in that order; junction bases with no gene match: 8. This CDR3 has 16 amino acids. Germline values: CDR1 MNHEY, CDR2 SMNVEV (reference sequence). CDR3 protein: CASIPVAGASYNEQFF. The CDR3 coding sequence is TGTGCCAGCATTCCCGTAGCGGGGGCATCCTACAATGAGCAGTTCTTC.

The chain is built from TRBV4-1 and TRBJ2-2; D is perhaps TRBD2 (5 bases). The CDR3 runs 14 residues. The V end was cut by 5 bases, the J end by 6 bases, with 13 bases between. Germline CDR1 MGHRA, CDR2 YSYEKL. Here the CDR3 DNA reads TGCGCCAGCAGCATCGGACTCAGAGCCGGGGAGCTGTTTTTT. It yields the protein CASSIGLRAGELFF.

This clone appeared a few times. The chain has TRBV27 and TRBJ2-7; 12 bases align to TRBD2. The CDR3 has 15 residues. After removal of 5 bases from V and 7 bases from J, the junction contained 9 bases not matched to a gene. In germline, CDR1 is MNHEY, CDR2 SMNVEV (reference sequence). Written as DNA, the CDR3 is TGTGCCAGCAGTCTTAGGACTAGCGGGACCGGGGAGCAGTACTTC. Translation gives CASSLRTSGTGEQYF.

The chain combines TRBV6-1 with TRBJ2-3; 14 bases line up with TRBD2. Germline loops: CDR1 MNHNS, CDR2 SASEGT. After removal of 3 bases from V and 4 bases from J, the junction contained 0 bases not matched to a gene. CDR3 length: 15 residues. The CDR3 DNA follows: TGTGCCAGCAGTGAGACTAGCGGGGGGGCAGATACGCAGTATTTT. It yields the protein CASSETSGGADTQYF.

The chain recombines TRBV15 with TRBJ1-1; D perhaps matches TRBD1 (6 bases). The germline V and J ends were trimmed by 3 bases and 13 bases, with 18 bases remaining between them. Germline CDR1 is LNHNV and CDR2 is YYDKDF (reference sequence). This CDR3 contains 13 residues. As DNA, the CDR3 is TGTGCCACCAGCAGGGATCACAGGGCCCTAGGTTTCTTT. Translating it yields CATSRDHRALGFF.

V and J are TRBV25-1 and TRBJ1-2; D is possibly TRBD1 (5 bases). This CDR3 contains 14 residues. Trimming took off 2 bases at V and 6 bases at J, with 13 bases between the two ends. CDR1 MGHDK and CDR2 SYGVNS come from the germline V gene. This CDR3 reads CASSEGHGGDGYTF. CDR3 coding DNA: TGTGCCAGCAGTGAAGGGCACGGGGGAGATGGCTACACCTTC.

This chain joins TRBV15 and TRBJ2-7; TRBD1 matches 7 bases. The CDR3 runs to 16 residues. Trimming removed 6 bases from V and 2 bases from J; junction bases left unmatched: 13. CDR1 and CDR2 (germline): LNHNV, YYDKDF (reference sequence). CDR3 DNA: TGTGCCACCAGGGGGATCAGACAGGGTGAAGCCTACGAGCAGTACTTC. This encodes CATRGIRQGEAYEQYF.

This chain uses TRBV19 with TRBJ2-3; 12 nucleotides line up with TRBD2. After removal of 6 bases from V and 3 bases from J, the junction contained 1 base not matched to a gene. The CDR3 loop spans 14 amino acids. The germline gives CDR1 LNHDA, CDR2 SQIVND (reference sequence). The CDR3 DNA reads TGTGCCAGTAGCGGGACTAGCGGGACAGATACGCAGTATTTT. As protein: CASSGTSGTDTQYF.

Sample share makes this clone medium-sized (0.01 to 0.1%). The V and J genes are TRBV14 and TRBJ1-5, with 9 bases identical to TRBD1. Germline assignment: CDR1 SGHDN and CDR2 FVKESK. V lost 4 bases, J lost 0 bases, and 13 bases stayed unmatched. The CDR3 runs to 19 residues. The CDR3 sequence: CASSRLPGQGLYSNQPQHF. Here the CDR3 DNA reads TGTGCCAGCAGCCGACTACCGGGACAGGGACTATATAGCAATCAGCCCCAGCATTTT. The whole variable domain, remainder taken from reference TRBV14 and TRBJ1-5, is EAGVTQFPSHSVIEKGQTVTLRCDPISGHDNLYWYRRVMGKEIKFLLHFVKESKQDESGMPNNRFLAERTGGTYSTLKVQPAELEDSGVYFCASSRLPGQGLYSNQPQHFGDGTRLSIL.

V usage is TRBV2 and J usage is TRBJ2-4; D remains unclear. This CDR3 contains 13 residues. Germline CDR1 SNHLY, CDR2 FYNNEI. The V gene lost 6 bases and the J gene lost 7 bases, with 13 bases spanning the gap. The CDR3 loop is CASSETEPNIQYF. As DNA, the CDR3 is TGTGCCAGCAGCGAGACTGAGCCCAACATTCAGTACTTC. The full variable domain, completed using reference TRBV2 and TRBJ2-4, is EPEVTQTPSHQVTQMGQEVILRCVPISNHLYFYWYRQILGQKVEFLVSFYNNEISEKSEIFDDQFSVERPDGSNFTLKIRSTKLEDSAMYFCASSETEPNIQYFGAGTRLSVL.

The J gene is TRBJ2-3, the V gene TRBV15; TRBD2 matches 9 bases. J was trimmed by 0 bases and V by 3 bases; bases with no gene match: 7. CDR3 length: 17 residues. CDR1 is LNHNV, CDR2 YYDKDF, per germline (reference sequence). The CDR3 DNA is TGTGCCACCAGCAGGCTCCCTAGCGGGACTAGCACAGATACGCAGTATTTT. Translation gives CATSRLPSGTSTDTQYF.

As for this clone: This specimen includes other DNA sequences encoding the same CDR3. The CDR3, as DNA: TGCGCCAGCAGTGAGGCATCCCTCTCGGGACAGGGCGCACGGGACGAGCAGTACTTC. This sequence encodes CASSEASLSGQGARDEQYF. The rearrangement uses TRBV10-2 and TRBJ2-7; 9 bases line up with TRBD1. V was clipped by 2 bases and J by 5 bases; unmatched bases: 19. The CDR3 has 19 residues. Germline loops: CDR1 WSHSY, CDR2 SAAADI.

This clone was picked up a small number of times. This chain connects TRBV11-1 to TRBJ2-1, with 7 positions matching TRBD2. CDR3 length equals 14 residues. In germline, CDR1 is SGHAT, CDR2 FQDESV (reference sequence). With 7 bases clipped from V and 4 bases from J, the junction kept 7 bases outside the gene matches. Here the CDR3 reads CASTAGEAYNEQFF. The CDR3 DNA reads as TGTGCCAGCACGGCGGGGGAGGCTTACAATGAGCAGTTCTTC.